Listed here are 9 T cell receptor beta chains from one sample, sequenced in a study of T-cell reconstitution after alpha-beta-depleted transplantation in children. Unique molecular identifiers were used in preparing the TCRbeta library. TCRdb fed the PCR reads into MiXCR, producing one record per CDR3 protein. Among roughly 500,000 distinct CDR3 sequences listed, about an eighth were seen once. Sample: PBMCs from the stem cell graft donor, taken from the stem cell graft. Receptor source: a human donor who donated a stem cell graft to a child with combined immunodeficiency.

This clonotype was seen more than once but under ten times. V gene TRBV7-2 combines with J gene TRBJ2-5; D gene uncertain. The V gene lost 3 bases and the J gene lost 4 bases, with 9 bases spanning the gap. The germline gives CDR1 SGHTA, CDR2 FQGNSA. CDR3 length equals 13 residues. CDR3 in amino acids: CASSLSVRETQYF. DNA of the CDR3: TGTGCCAGCAGCTTGTCCGTCCGAGAGACCCAGTACTTC.

This chain links TRBV11-2 with TRBJ1-2, with D unresolved. CDR1 and CDR2 from the germline V gene are SGHAT and FQNNGV. Trimming took 0 bases from V and 8 from J, leaving 13 bases between them. This CDR3 spans 14 amino acids. The CDR3 region is CASSLDPTVPGYTF. The CDR3 bases are TGTGCCAGCAGCTTAGACCCCACAGTCCCCGGCTACACCTTC.

There are a few counts of this clonotype. The gene calls are TRBV6-1 and TRBJ2-7, with TRBD1 matching over 9 bases. Trimming took 6 bases from V and 4 from J; bases not matched to a gene: 4. Per the germline V gene, CDR1 is MNHNS and CDR2 is SASEGT. The CDR3 is 13 residues long. For the CDR3, the DNA is TGTGCCAGCAGAAAACAGGGGGCTTACGAGCAGTACTTC. Residues: CASRKQGAYEQYF.

The chain couples TRBV6-2 or TRBV6-3 to TRBJ2-2; the match to TRBD1 covers 10 bases. Germline V lookup: CDR1 MNHEY, CDR2 SVGEGT. V trimming: 5 bases; J trimming: 8 bases; junction bases outside the gene matches: 5. The CDR3 is 14 amino acids. The CDR3 region is CASSRDRGPGELFF. DNA for the CDR3: TGTGCCAGCAGTAGGGACAGGGGCCCGGGGGAGCTGTTTTTT.

The chain links TRBV7-2 to TRBJ2-5, with TRBD1 matching over 9 bases. Germline V gene data show CDR1 as SGHTA and CDR2 as FQGNSA. The CDR3 is made up of 15 amino acids. V lost 6 bases and J lost 5; bases outside the gene matches: 10. The CDR3 spells CASSCKTGGGETQYF. The CDR3 region has the DNA TGTGCCAGCAGTTGCAAAACAGGGGGCGGGGAGACCCAGTACTTC.

This chain connects TRBV29-1 to TRBJ2-2, with a possible D match to TRBD2 (5 bases). Between the trimmed V and J ends, which lost 4 bases and 1 base, there was a span of 7 bases. The CDR3 has 13 residues. The V gene's germline CDR1 is SQVTM and CDR2 ANQGSEA. CDR3 in DNA: TGCAGCGTTGGTGGGAGGAACACCGGGGAGCTGTTTTTT. It encodes CSVGGRNTGELFF.

For this clonotype: One end of the junction varies from germline; a read error may be responsible. V usage is TRBV6-2 or TRBV6-3 and J usage is TRBJ1-1, with D tentatively TRBD1 (6 bases). The CDR3 runs to 14 residues. Per the germline V gene, CDR1 is MNHEY and CDR2 is SVGEGT. The CDR3 region is CASSSGQLKTEAFF. CDR3 bases: TGTGCCAGCAGCTCCGGACAGCTGAAAACTGAAGCTTTCTTT.

This chain connects TRBV5-1 to TRBJ2-2, with TRBD1 matching 10 bases. CDR1 and CDR2 from the germline V gene are SGHRS and YFSETQ. The CDR3 contains 18 residues. With V trimmed by 0 bases and J by 4 bases, 9 bases remained unmatched. The CDR3 sequence is CASSLDPSGTGVTGELFF. The CDR3 DNA sequence: TGCGCCAGCAGCTTGGATCCCTCCGGGACAGGGGTCACCGGGGAGCTGTTTTTT.

This clonotype was seen only a few times. The V gene is TRBV18, the J gene TRBJ2-7, with 7 bases matching TRBD1. The V and J ends lost 6 bases and 5 bases, in that order; junction bases with no gene match: 7. The germline gives CDR1 KGHSH, CDR2 LQKENI. This CDR3 comprises 13 residues. CDR3 amino acids: CASSPTGLNEQYF. In DNA form, the CDR3 reads TGTGCCAGCTCTCCGACAGGGCTCAACGAGCAGTACTTC. Drawing the rest from reference TRBV18 and TRBJ2-7, the complete variable domain is NAGVMQNPRHLVRRRGQEARLRCSPMKGHSHVYWYRQLPEEGLKFMVYLQKENIIDESGMPKERFSAEFPKEGPSILRIQQVVRGDSAAYFCASSPTGLNEQYFGPGTRLTVT.